The 20 T cell receptor beta chains presented below share a single source sample, sequenced in a study of T cell clonality in common variable immunodeficiency. General observations from the study: Reportedly, TCR beta sequences from common variable immunodeficiency showed fewer deletions and N-nucleotide insertions.

Their recognized antigens are unknown. Sequencing was performed with immunoSEQ multiplex PCR; in TCRdb, only in-frame clones are kept and a portion is missing. Listed for the sample are roughly 42,000 clones, none seen a single time. Sequenced sample: peripheral blood mononuclear cells. These receptors were collected from a human donor with common variable immunodeficiency.

About this clone: The read ends 3 residues early relative to the CDR3; the germline J gene fills the gap. The same CDR3 also results from other DNA sequences found in this sample. The chain carries TRBV19 and TRBJ1-1; TRBD1 matches 10 bases. The V segment lost 4 bases and the J segment 4 bases; nucleotides outside the gene matches: 6. This CDR3 comprises 15 residues. The germline gives CDR1 LNHDA, CDR2 SQIVND (reference sequence). The CDR3 reads CASSRQGAVGTEAFF. The part of the CDR3 DNA that was read is TGTGCCAGTAGTAGACAGGGGGCGGTTGGCACTGAA.

A word on this clone: The read gets to within 3 residues of the CDR3 end, and the germline J gene fills in the rest. The chain employs TRBV7-8 and TRBJ2-1, with TRBD2 matching 10 bases. Germline values: CDR1 SGHVS, CDR2 FQNEAQ. The CDR3 has 16 amino acids. V shed 5 bases and J 8 bases; nucleotides not matched to a gene: 12. CDR3 DNA (partial): TGTGCCAGCAGCGCCGGCCTAGCGGGAGCGGGCTATGAG. It encodes CASSAGLAGAGYE. The entire CDR3 protein reads CASSAGLAGAGYEQFF.

This clone has a handful of counts. The read terminates 3 residues before the CDR3 end, so the remaining end is supplied by the germline J gene. The rearrangement joins TRBV19 to TRBJ2-7, with TRBD2 identical over 11 bases. This CDR3 contains 16 residues. Germline-derived CDR1 and CDR2 are LNHDA and SQIVND (reference sequence). V was clipped by 1 base and J by 3 bases; unmatched bases: 5. This chain's CDR3 is CASSIGGTSGLYEQYF. CDR3 DNA (partial): TGTGCCAGTAGTATAGGCGGGACTAGCGGACTCTACGAG.

This clone occurred many times. The missing CDR3 end, 3 residues past where the read stops, is filled in from the germline J gene. This chain uses TRBV20-1 with TRBJ2-3; 14 bases fit TRBD2. The ends lost 4 bases at V and 3 bases at J; junction bases unmatched: 3. Per germline, CDR1 DFQATT and CDR2 SNEGSKA (reference sequence). The CDR3 loop spans 15 amino acids. The part of the CDR3 DNA that was read is TGCAGTGCTATGACTAGCGGGGGGGGGACAGATACG. This codes for CSAMTSGGGTDT. The full CDR3 reads CSAMTSGGGTDTQYF.

This clone has just a few counts. The missing CDR3 end, 3 residues past where the read stops, is filled in from the germline J gene. V usage is TRBV30 and J usage is TRBJ1-5, with 8 nucleotides matching TRBD1. Germline-derived CDR1 and CDR2 are GTSNPN and SVGIG (reference sequence). The CDR3 is made up of 15 amino acids. J lost 6 bases, V lost 1 base, and 8 bases had no gene match. Incomplete CDR3 DNA: TGTGCCTGGAGTGAGGGCAGGGGGCCTACTCAGCCC. The encoded protein is CAWSEGRGPTQP. The whole CDR3 protein is CAWSEGRGPTQPQHF.

Only a few counts were recorded for this clone. The sequenced fragment ends 3 residues before the CDR3 boundary, so the rest is inferred from the germline J gene. The rearrangement uses TRBV5-1 and TRBJ2-7, with 8 bases lining up with TRBD1. This CDR3 has 15 residues. The germline CDR1 and CDR2 sequences are SGHRS and YFSETQ. Trimming at V came to 4 bases and at J to 0 bases, leaving 6 bases not matched to a gene. Incomplete CDR3 DNA: TGCGCCAGCAGCCTACAGGGGACAGGCTCCTACGAG. Its protein is CASSLQGTGSYE. The entire CDR3 protein is CASSLQGTGSYEQYF.

This clone was detected only a few times. The read ends 3 residues before the CDR3 terminus; that terminus is restored from the germline J gene. The chain has TRBV2 and TRBJ1-2; D not certain. The CDR3 is 12 residues long. V lost 0 bases and J 4 bases, leaving 3 bases between the germline ends. Germline lookup yields CDR1 SNHLY and CDR2 FYNNEI. Partial CDR3 DNA: TGTGCCAGCAGTGAAGCCTCCTATGGC. This gives the protein CASSEASYG. The whole CDR3 region reads CASSEASYGYTF.

There are many counts of this clone. Read sequence stops 3 residues before the CDR3 end, and the germline J gene provides the missing end. The genes are TRBV19 and TRBJ2-1; D might be TRBD2 (6 bases). CDR1 and CDR2 (germline): LNHDA, SQIVND (reference sequence). Trimming took 8 bases from V and 9 from J, leaving 20 bases between them. The CDR3 extends over 14 amino acids. The covered CDR3 bases are TGTGCCAGTGGAGGACGGGGGTTGTCAGGTGAG. As protein: CASGGRGLSGE. The whole CDR3 protein reads CASGGRGLSGEQFF.

This clone was counted ten times or more. The read terminates 3 residues before the CDR3 end, so the remaining end is supplied by the germline J gene. The chain recombines TRBV7-2 with TRBJ2-3; weak D call: TRBD2 (6 bases). This CDR3 comprises 14 residues. Per germline, CDR1 SGHTA and CDR2 FQGNSA. Trimming took off 6 bases at V and 2 bases at J, with 12 bases between the two ends. The CDR3 sequence is CASRRGSITDTQYF. The DNA read from the CDR3 is TGTGCCAGCAGACGGGGGAGTATCACAGATACG.

Ten or more counts support this clone. The read ends 3 residues shy of where the CDR3 ends; the end is completed using the germline J gene. V and J are TRBV7-6 and TRBJ2-3; D is unresolved. V dropped 1 base and J dropped 2 bases, with 13 bases sitting between them. The germline gives CDR1 SGHVS, CDR2 FNYEAQ. This CDR3 contains 16 residues. Incomplete CDR3 DNA: TGTGCCAGCAGCTTAGGGCCTATGCGGTCCACAGATACG. Amino acid sequence: CASSLGPMRSTDT. The whole CDR3 sequence is CASSLGPMRSTDTQYF.

This clone has more than one count but fewer than ten. Read coverage stops 3 residues before the CDR3 terminus; the germline J gene supplies the remainder. The chain uses TRBV7-8 and TRBJ2-3; the match to TRBD1 covers 11 bases. CDR1 is SGHVS, CDR2 FQNEAQ, per germline. The CDR3 sequence is 16 residues long. Trimming took 5 bases from V and 5 from J; bases not matched to a gene: 9. This chain's CDR3 is CASSPRTGGSVDTQYF. CDR3 DNA (partial): TGTGCCAGCAGCCCCCGGACAGGGGGCTCAGTAGATACG.

A note on this clone: The missing CDR3 end, 3 residues past where the read stops, is filled in from the germline J gene. The gene calls are TRBV6-2 or TRBV6-3 and TRBJ2-5; 8 bases agree with TRBD1. This CDR3 comprises 15 residues. The junction had 7 bases not matched to a gene; V was cut back by 6 bases and J by 1 base. The germline gives CDR1 MNHEY, CDR2 SVGEGT. CDR3 sequence: CASSKRQGPQETQYF. CDR3 DNA, as far as it was read: TGTGCCAGCAGCAAAAGACAGGGGCCCCAAGAGACC.

This clone has ten or more counts. Incomplete CDR3 DNA: TGCAGTGCTAGGGGCAAGACGAACACCGGGGAG. Its protein is CSARGKTNTGE. The CDR3 in its entirety is CSARGKTNTGELFF. This rearrangement joins TRBV20-1 to TRBJ2-2; D is uncertain. The read comes to an end 3 residues before the CDR3 does, leaving the germline J gene to fill in the end. Germline CDR1 reads DFQATT; CDR2 reads SNEGSKA (reference sequence). V gave up 3 bases and J gave up 0 bases, with 8 bases separating them. The CDR3 runs 14 residues.

The table lists this clone with many counts. The CDR3 goes on 3 residues after the read ends, and that part is filled in from the germline J gene. The V and J genes are TRBV30 and TRBJ2-5; no definite D call. Trimming removed 0 bases at V and 5 bases at J, with 10 bases between. Germline CDR1 is GTSNPN and CDR2 is SVGIG (reference sequence). The CDR3 sequence is 13 residues long. The sequenced part of the CDR3 DNA is TGTGCCTGGAGTGTACATCTTTCCGAGACC. Translating gives CAWSVHLSET. The whole CDR3 is CAWSVHLSETQYF.

This clone was detected many times. Sequencing ends 3 residues short of the CDR3 end; the germline J gene provides the rest. The gene calls are TRBV6-2 or TRBV6-3 and TRBJ1-1; D is unresolved. The ends were cut back, 5 bases at V and 7 bases at J, with 11 bases in the middle. Germline CDR1 MNHEY, CDR2 SVGEGT. The CDR3 covers 12 residues. The covered CDR3 bases are TGTGCCAGCAGTCAAGGCAGGAGTGAA. Its protein is CASSQGRSE. The entire CDR3 protein is CASSQGRSEAFF.

This clone was detected many times. The observed sequence ends 3 residues before the CDR3 terminus, with the missing tail filled in from the germline J gene. V usage is TRBV20-1 and J usage is TRBJ2-1; TRBD2 aligns across 12 bases. Losses at the gene ends were 5 bases for V and 4 bases for J; bases not matched to a gene: 3. Germline V gene data show CDR1 as DFQATT and CDR2 as SNEGSKA (reference sequence). The CDR3 covers 14 residues. CDR3 DNA (partial): TGCAGTGCTGCCGGGACTAGCGGGTACAATGAG. This sequence encodes CSAAGTSGYNE. The complete CDR3 sequence is CSAAGTSGYNEQFF.

In its sample, this clone was seen a few times. The sequenced fragment ends 3 residues before the CDR3 boundary, so the rest is inferred from the germline J gene. The J gene is TRBJ1-2, the V gene TRBV20-1; D is uncertain. CDR1 is DFQATT and CDR2 is SNEGSKA in the germline V gene (reference sequence). The CDR3 covers 11 residues. Trimming removed 5 bases at V and 5 bases at J, with 9 bases between. CDR3 DNA, as far as it was read: TGCAGTGCTGGGCGAAGTTATGGC. This translates into CSAGRSYG. The whole CDR3 sequence reads CSAGRSYGYTF.

This clone was seen at least ten times. The read finishes 3 residues shy of the CDR3 end, and the germline J gene is used to complete it. The gene calls are TRBV19 and TRBJ2-5; TRBD1 matches at 9 bases. The junction had 8 bases not matched to a gene; V was cut back by 5 bases and J by 4 bases. The CDR3 covers 15 residues. Germline V gene sequence: CDR1 LNHDA, CDR2 SQIVND (reference sequence). The sequenced part of the CDR3 DNA is TGTGCCAGTAGTCCTCAAGGGACAGGGAGAGAGACC. Translation gives CASSPQGTGRET. In full, the CDR3 is CASSPQGTGRETQYF.

This clone appeared a few times. The sequenced fragment ends 3 residues before the CDR3 boundary, so the rest is inferred from the germline J gene. The rearrangement links TRBV19 to TRBJ2-7, with a weak D call TRBD1 (5 bases). The CDR3 runs 12 residues. CDR1 and CDR2 from the germline V gene are LNHDA and SQIVND (reference sequence). V lost 6 bases and J lost 3, with 9 bases in between. The chain's CDR3 is CASSRGHYEQYF. The covered CDR3 bases are TGTGCCAGTAGCCGCGGACACTACGAG.

This clone has more than one count but fewer than ten. The read gets to within 3 residues of the CDR3 end, and the germline J gene fills in the rest. This chain uses TRBV7-2 with TRBJ2-5; D call uncertain. Germline loops: CDR1 SGHTA, CDR2 FQGNSA. The germline V and J ends were trimmed by 3 bases and 1 base, with 12 bases remaining between them. This CDR3 region has 15 residues. The CDR3 loop reads CASSFLSGFQETQYF. Partial CDR3 DNA: TGTGCCAGCAGCTTTCTTTCAGGATTCCAAGAGACC.